Here is one T cell receptor (beta chain) with its context. Its specificity is unknown. The source of the sample is a study of T-cell memory formation after mild COVID-19. Study-wide background: Most TCR clusters belonged to a single donor. Study outcomes and limitations: A second wave expanding day 15 to 37 was CD4+-biased; contracting clones were balanced. Memory from before infection featured some responding clones, which suggests cross-reactive memory joined. What remained unconfirmed was the SARS-CoV-2 specificity of second-wave clones peaking on day 37.

TCRdb ran MiXCR on the 5' RACE reads and lists one entry per CDR3 protein. The repertoire includes around 310,000 distinct CDR3 sequences, 20% to 25% of them detected once, and around a fifth sits in the top ten. Germline V gives CDR1 SQVTM, CDR2 ANQGSEA. The V end was cut by 5 bases, the J end by 5 bases, with 15 bases between. The CDR3 extends over 13 amino acids. The chain recombines TRBV29-1 with TRBJ2-5; D may be TRBD1 or TRBD2 (6 bases each). The sequenced sample consisted of PBMCs or a T cell subset sorted from them (not recorded which). The clonotype was recovered from a man aged 18 to 30 who had mild COVID-19 (a few samples of this study predate the infection). Cell type and time point are not known. CDR3 residues: CSVPRGRGETQYF. CDR3 coding DNA: TGCAGCGTTCCCAGGGGACGGGGGGAGACCCAGTACTTC. Full variable domain (outside the CDR3, taken from reference TRBV29-1 and TRBJ2-5): SAVISQKPSRDICQRGTSLTIQCQVDSQVTMMFWYRQQPGQSLTLIATANQGSEATYESGFVIDKFPISRPNLTFSTLTVSNMSPEDSSIYLCSVPRGRGETQYFGPGTRLLVL.